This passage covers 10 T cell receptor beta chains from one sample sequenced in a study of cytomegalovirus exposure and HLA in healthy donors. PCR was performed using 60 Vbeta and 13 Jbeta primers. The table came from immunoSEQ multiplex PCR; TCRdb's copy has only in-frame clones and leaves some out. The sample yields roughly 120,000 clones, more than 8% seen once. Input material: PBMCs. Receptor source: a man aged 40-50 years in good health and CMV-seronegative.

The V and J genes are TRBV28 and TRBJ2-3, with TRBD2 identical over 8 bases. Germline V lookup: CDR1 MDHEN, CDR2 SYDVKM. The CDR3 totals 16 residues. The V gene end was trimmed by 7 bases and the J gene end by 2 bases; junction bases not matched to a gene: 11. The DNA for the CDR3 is TGTGCCAGCACCCTTCGGAGCGGGGGACACACAGATACGCAGTATTTT. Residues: CASTLRSGGHTDTQYF. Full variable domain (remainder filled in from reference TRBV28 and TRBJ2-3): DVKVTQSSRYLVKRTGEKVFLECVQDMDHENMFWYRQDPGLGLRLIYFSYDVKMKEKGDIPEGYSVSREKKERFSLILESASTNQTSMYLCASTLRSGGHTDTQYFGPGTRLTVL.

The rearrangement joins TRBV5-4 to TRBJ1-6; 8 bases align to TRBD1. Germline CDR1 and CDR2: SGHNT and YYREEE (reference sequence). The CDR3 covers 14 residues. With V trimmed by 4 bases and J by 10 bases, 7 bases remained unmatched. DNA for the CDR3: TGTGCCAGCAGCCAAGACAGGGGAGGGTCACCCCTCCACTTT. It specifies CASSQDRGGSPLHF.

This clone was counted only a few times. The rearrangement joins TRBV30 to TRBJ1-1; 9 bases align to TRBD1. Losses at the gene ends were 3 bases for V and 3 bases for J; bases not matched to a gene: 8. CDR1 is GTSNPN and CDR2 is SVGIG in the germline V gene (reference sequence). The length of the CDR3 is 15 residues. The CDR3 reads CAWSAGQGTDTEAFF. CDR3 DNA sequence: TGTGCCTGGAGCGCTGGACAGGGGACAGACACTGAAGCTTTCTTT.

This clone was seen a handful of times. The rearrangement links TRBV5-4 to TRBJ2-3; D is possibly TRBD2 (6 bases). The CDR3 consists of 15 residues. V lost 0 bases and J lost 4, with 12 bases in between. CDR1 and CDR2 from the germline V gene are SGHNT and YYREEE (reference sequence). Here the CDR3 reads CASSLGVGGADTQYF. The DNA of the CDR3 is TGTGCCAGCAGCTTGGGAGTGGGGGGTGCAGATACGCAGTATTTT.

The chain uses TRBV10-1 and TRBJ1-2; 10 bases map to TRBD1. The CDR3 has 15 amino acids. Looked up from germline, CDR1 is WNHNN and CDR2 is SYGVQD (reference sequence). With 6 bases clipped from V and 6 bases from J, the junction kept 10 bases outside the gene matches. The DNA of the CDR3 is TGCGCCAGCAGCCTGCCGGGGACAGGGGTAGATGGCTACACCTTC. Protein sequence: CASSLPGTGVDGYTF.

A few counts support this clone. CDR3 region: CASREVAGPGGELFF. The CDR3 bases are TGTGCCAGCAGGGAGGTAGCGGGGCCGGGCGGGGAGCTGTTTTTT. The chain uses TRBV2 and TRBJ2-2; 8 bases are a match to TRBD2. This CDR3 has 15 amino acids. CDR1 and CDR2 from the germline V gene are SNHLY and FYNNEI. Trimming removed 6 bases from V and 7 bases from J; junction bases left unmatched: 10.

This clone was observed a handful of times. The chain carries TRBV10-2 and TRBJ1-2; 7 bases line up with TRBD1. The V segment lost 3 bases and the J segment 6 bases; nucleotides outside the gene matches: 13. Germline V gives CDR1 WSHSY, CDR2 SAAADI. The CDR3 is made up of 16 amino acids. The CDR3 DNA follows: TGCGCCAGCAGTGATTGGGGGGAAGGGGGCCTGAATGGCTACACCTTC. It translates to CASSDWGEGGLNGYTF.

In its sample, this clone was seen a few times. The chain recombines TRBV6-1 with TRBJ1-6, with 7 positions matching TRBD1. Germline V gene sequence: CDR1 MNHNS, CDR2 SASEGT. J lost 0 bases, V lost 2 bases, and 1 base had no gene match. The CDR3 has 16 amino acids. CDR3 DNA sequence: TGTGCCAGCAGTGAAAGGGACAGCTCCTATAATTCACCCCTCCACTTT. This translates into CASSERDSSYNSPLHF.

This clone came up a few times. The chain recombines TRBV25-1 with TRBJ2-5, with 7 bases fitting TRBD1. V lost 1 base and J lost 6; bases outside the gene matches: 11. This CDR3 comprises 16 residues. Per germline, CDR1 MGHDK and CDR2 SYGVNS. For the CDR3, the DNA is TGTGCCAGCAGTGAATCGGGGCTCAAGGGGGCGAAGACCCAGTACTTC. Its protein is CASSESGLKGAKTQYF.

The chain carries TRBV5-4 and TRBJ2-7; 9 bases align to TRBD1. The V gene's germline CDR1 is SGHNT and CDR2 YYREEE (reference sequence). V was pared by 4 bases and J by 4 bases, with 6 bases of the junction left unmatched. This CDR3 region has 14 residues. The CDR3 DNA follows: TGTGCCAGCAGCAAGGACAGGGGAATATACGAGCAGTACTTC. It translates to CASSKDRGIYEQYF. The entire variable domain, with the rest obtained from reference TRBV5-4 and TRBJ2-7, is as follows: ETGVTQSPTHLIKTRGQQVTLRCSSQSGHNTVSWYQQALGQGPQFIFQYYREEENGRGNFPPRFSGLQFPNYSSELNVNALELDDSALYLCASSKDRGIYEQYFGPGTRLTVT.